This TCR beta chain emerged from a study of blood T cell repertoires in COVID-19. CDR3 size: 15 residues. Deletions cut 3 bases from V and 1 base from J, with 11 bases between. Germline V CDR1 and CDR2: SGHNT, YYREEE (reference sequence). The protocol was immunoSEQ multiplex PCR, while the TCRdb copy is restricted to in-frame clones and leaves out a portion. The sample carries a few hundred thousand clones, just under 90% recorded once. Sequenced sample: PBMCs or T cells enriched from blood (not recorded which). The sequence was obtained from a woman aged 55-70 years who had recovered from COVID-19. The rearrangement uses TRBV5-4 and TRBJ2-1; a possible D gene is TRBD2 (5 bases). CDR3 in amino acids: CASSSGLRSYNEQFF. For the CDR3, the DNA is TGTGCCAGCAGCTCGGGATTAAGATCCTACAATGAGCAGTTCTTC.